This T cell receptor beta chain was captured by sequencing in a study of graft-versus-host responses after intestinal transplantation (dated by TCRdb to 2020 to 2023). Study-wide context: Multivisceral, liver-intestinal, or isolated intestinal transplants were received by the recipients. Every recipient was given anti-thymocyte globulin induction, then maintenance tacrolimus and steroids for two to three years. After intestinal transplantation, graft-versus-host and host-versus-graft alloreactive T cell clones in the graft, circulation and bone marrow were tracked using bulk TCR-beta CDR3 sequencing. To identify alloreactive clones, pre-transplant mixed lymphocyte reaction products were sequenced and compared with unstimulated pre-transplant donor and recipient T cells. The cohort enrolled 24 intestinal transplant recipients, one of whom was a retransplant, and a few patients without pretransplant specimens were excluded. Donor T cell macrochimerism was defined as a peak of at least 4% donor T cells among recipient peripheral blood mononuclear cells. Instead of going to the commercial service, samples from a few later patients were sequenced in-house on an Illumina MiSeq and processed with MiXCR.

The time point label on this specimen signifies: cells obtained before transplantation from donor or recipient. CD3+CD4+ and CD3+CD8+ populations were FACS-sorted from unstimulated pre-transplant donor and recipient cells taken from spleen or lymph nodes. Turning to this clone: Its antigen has not been determined. The record has no base qualities; no much larger clone is one base away.

Findings and caveats that apply to the study as a whole: The conclusions were limited by the relatively low number and heterogeneity of the intestinal transplant patients. In the allografts of patients with donor T cell macrochimerism, GvH to HvG T cell clonal ratios were high. Early after transplant, peak levels of circulating GvH clones were found to be associated with declines in HvG clones. GvH clones were found in recipient bone marrow, and some of the GvH clones appeared earlier in ileal mucosa or blood, which is consistent with an intestinal mucosal origin.

Library generation was performed with the immunoSEQ multiplex PCR assay. For most patients, genomic DNA was isolated with the Qiagen DNeasy Blood and Tissue Kit and sent frozen to Adaptive Biotechnologies for TCR sequencing. High-throughput TCR-beta CDR3 sequencing of genomic DNA from most patients was performed by Adaptive Biotechnologies. The study's own analysis went as follows. Adaptive's ImmunoSEQ software supplied the TCR sequencing data for 15 to 20 patients, while MiXCR and VDJtools were used to process a few other patients. To correct CD4 versus CD8 sorting errors, any sequence found in both subsets at a frequency ratio below 5:1 was removed. CDR3 nucleotide sequences shared by donor and recipient were removed because the origin of these sequences could not be assigned. At least 2-fold expansion over unstimulated cells and a minimum CFSE-low frequency of 0.002% (template counts) or 0.001% (read counts) were required for clones to be classified as alloreactive. Clones were considered mappable if detected in sequenced pre-transplant spleen, lymph node, or MLR CFSE-low populations of the donor or recipient. Cumulative frequency of alloreactive clones was calculated as a percentage of all sequences weighted by copy number. This immuneACCESS table, as held by TCRdb, lists in-frame sequences with V and J called but not all clones. Of the missing ones, under half trace to an unresolved V gene in checked studies; the others have no known cause. That table gives V, J and clone size, and the DNA gave D and trimming. In all, the sample holds 80,000 to 100,000 clones, and around 83% of those were seen once. Clones ranked in the top ten supply roughly 15% of the sample.

Reading from cysteine to phenylalanine, the CDR3 counts 13 amino acids. Only the CDR3 DNA stays, 39 bases, in frame from base 1. V is cut by 9 bases and J by 4 bases, and the space between the germline ends is 14 bases. From the germline V gene (reference sequence), CDR1 is SGHKS and CDR2 is YYEKEE. This TCR derives from a human donor who received an intestinal transplant. Material: unstimulated CD8+ T cells sorted from spleen or lymph node cells, obtained before intestinal transplant. The receptor chain draws on TRBV5-5 and TRBJ2-1; the D gene remains uncertain. CDR3 sequence: CATALLVYNEQFF. The DNA is as follows: TGTGCCACGGCCCTCTTGGTATACAATGAGCAGTTCTTC.